This TCR beta chain was recorded in a study of T cell responses to AZD1222 COVID-19 vaccine. Findings and caveats of the study: Nearly half of spike-specific TCRs reportedly target variant regions that are unmutated in the B.1.351 and B.1.1.7 variants. Baseline serostatus was positive in only five to seven AZD1222 recipients.

Profiled with immunoSEQ multiplex PCR; TCRdb holds only in-frame clones, not every one. The repertoire holds approximately 60,000 clones, with roughly 86% as singletons. V lost 4 bases, J lost 3 bases, and 13 bases lay in between. The CDR3 has 15 residues. The germline V gene encodes CDR1 LNHDA and CDR2 SQIVND (reference sequence). For this clone: Its antigen is currently unknown.

The source material was peripheral blood, sampled on day 0 of AZD1222 vaccination. The V gene is TRBV19, the J gene TRBJ2-4; D unclear. The receptor comes from an adult in good health. As DNA, the CDR3 is TGTGCCAGTAGTAATCTTATGGTCAGCAAAAACATTCAGTACTTC. Its protein is CASSNLMVSKNIQYF.